The clone carrying this T cell receptor beta chain showed up just a few times. The antigen remains unidentified. V was trimmed by 0 bases and J by 0 bases, leaving 12 bases between them. The CDR3 loop spans 16 amino acids. The V gene's germline CDR1 is DFQATT and CDR2 SNEGSKA (reference sequence). The data were obtained in a study of response to subunit inactivated influenza vaccine. Overall study results and limits: After each seasonal influenza vaccination, few new T cells are recruited, the authors suggested.

TCRdb analysed the RT-PCR reads with MiXCR anew, one entry per CDR3 protein. Of 400,000 to 650,000 distinct CDR3 sequences in the sample, approximately 7.2% were seen once. The TCR sequence derives from a man aged 50 to 75 who received an inactivated influenza vaccine. The sample in question was PBMCs from blood, obtained roughly 24 months after vaccination. The chain combines TRBV20-1 with TRBJ2-1; D is unresolved. The CDR3 loop is CSARDPGARSYNEQFF. CDR3 sequence (DNA): TGCAGTGCTAGAGATCCAGGCGCCCGCTCCTACAATGAGCAGTTCTTC.